One sample yielded the 17 T cell receptor delta chains listed below, sequenced in a study of gamma-delta T cells after stem cell transplantation. TCRdb re-analyzed the RT-PCR reads via CATT. The sample records over a thousand delta-chain clones, more than 1.5% being singletons. The sample comprised gamma-delta T cells. Receptor source: a human donor. It is not recorded whose cells these are; they may come from a transplant donor.

In this sample, this clone is hyperexpanded. Other nucleotide sequences from this sample produce the same CDR3. This chain links TRDV2 with TRDJ1; 10 bases line up with TRDD3. CDR1 GEAIGNYY and CDR2 EKD come from the germline V gene. Trimming took 0 bases from V and 3 from J; bases not matched to a gene: 12. The CDR3 runs 18 residues. CDR3 residues: CACDTLGDTGARADKLIF. The CDR3 DNA follows: TGTGCCTGTGACACCTTGGGGGATACAGGAGCGAGGGCCGATAAACTCATCTTT.

On this clone itself: Translating this DNA gives a protein that differs at residue 13 from the TCRdb one, which belongs to a much larger clone; a read error is likely, and the protein shown is this translation. The V call is TRDV1, the J call TRDJ1; 10 nucleotides align to TRDD3. Trimming removed 3 bases from V and 0 bases from J; junction bases left unmatched: 31. CDR3 length: 25 amino acids. The germline V gene encodes CDR1 TSWWSYY and CDR2 QGS. This chain's CDR3 is CALGDSITHSEALWTGDTYTDKLIF. CDR3 DNA sequence: TGTGCTCTTGGGGACTCTATCACCCATTCGGAGGCTCTTTGGACGGGGGATACGTACACCGATAAACTCATCTTT.

A note on this clone: TCRdb records a much larger clone's protein for this DNA, with a difference at residue 9 that likely arises from a read error; the protein given is the translation of the DNA. The chain uses TRDV2 and TRDJ2, with D possibly TRDD3 on 6 matching bases. Germline CDR1 reads GEAIGNYY; CDR2 reads EKD. Deletions cut 0 bases from V and 4 bases from J, with 29 bases between. The CDR3 totals 21 residues. The CDR3 loop is CACDTVSRRIPSRQETAQLFF. The CDR3 DNA reads TGTGCCTGTGACACCGTGTCTAGGAGGATACCTTCGCGTCAAGAGACAGCACAACTCTTCTTT.

This clone was recorded a few times. The protein TCRdb gives is from a much larger clone and does not agree with this DNA's translation at residue 4, likely a read error; the protein shown here comes from the DNA. The chain recombines TRDV2 with TRDJ1, with 9 bases that match TRDD3. CDR1 and CDR2 (germline): GEAIGNYY, EKD. The V gene end was trimmed by 5 bases and the J gene end by 0 bases; junction bases not matched to a gene: 15. This CDR3 has 18 amino acids. The CDR3 here is CACAPVLGDHFYTDKLIF. The CDR3 coding sequence is TGTGCCTGTGCCCCCGTACTGGGGGACCACTTTTACACCGATAAACTCATCTTT.

Worth noting for this clone: A far larger clone is one nucleotide away, so this likely arose from a read error. The sample contains more than one DNA sequence encoding this CDR3. This chain links TRDV2 with TRDJ1; 11 bases are a match to TRDD3. Trimming took 3 bases from V and 1 from J; bases not matched to a gene: 21. The CDR3 contains 21 residues. From germline, CDR1 is GEAIGNYY and CDR2 EKD. The CDR3 nucleotides read TGTGCCTGTGACCCCCTAGGTCCCCCTATGGGGGATACGCGGAGCACCGATAAACTCATCTTT. As protein: CACDPLGPPMGDTRSTDKLIF.

With respect to this clone: The likely explanation is a read error, given a far larger clone one base away. Other nucleotide sequences in the sample specify the same CDR3. The gene calls are TRDV2 and TRDJ1; 8 bases line up with TRDD3. V gave up 5 bases and J gave up 3 bases; unmatched junction bases: 7. CDR3 length equals 14 residues. The germline V gene has CDR1 GEAIGNYY and CDR2 EKD. The CDR3, as DNA: TGTGCCTGTGCTTTACTGGGGGTTCCCGATAAACTCATCTTT. It specifies CACALLGVPDKLIF.

A word on this clone: Translating this DNA gives a protein that differs at residue 11 from the TCRdb one, which belongs to a much larger clone; a read error is likely, and the protein shown is this translation. V gene TRDV2 combines with J gene TRDJ1, with 7 positions matching TRDD3. Germline V gene lookup returns CDR1 GEAIGNYY and CDR2 EKD. The CDR3 covers 23 residues. V gave up 0 bases and J gave up 0 bases; unmatched junction bases: 27. Written as DNA, the CDR3 is TGTGCCTGTGACACCCCCTTTTCACTGGGGAATACGATATCCTCATTGGACACCGATAAACTCATCTTT. Its protein product is CACDTPFSLGNTISSLDTDKLIF.

This clone is deemed large. This same CDR3 is encoded by further DNA sequences in the sample. V gene TRDV1 combines with J gene TRDJ1; tentative D call: TRDD3 (5 bases). This CDR3 spans 24 amino acids. With 0 bases removed from V and 0 bases from J, the gap between germline ends came to 35 bases. Germline CDR1 reads TSWWSYY; CDR2 reads QGS. CDR3 residues: CALGELGTGLPGWRWAPYTDKLIF. CDR3 nucleotide sequence: TGTGCTCTTGGGGAACTAGGGACGGGACTCCCCGGCTGGCGCTGGGCACCGTACACCGATAAACTCATCTTT.

By share, this clone counts as large. Other DNA sequences within the sample encode an identical CDR3. V usage is TRDV3 and J usage is TRDJ1, with TRDD3 identical over 10 bases. V lost 2 bases, J lost 3 bases, and 9 bases stayed unmatched. This CDR3 is built from 15 residues. Germline CDR1 and CDR2: TVYSNPD and GDNSRS (reference sequence). The CDR3 protein is CAFPILGDLADKLIF. The DNA for the CDR3 is TGTGCCTTTCCTATACTGGGGGATCTGGCCGATAAACTCATCTTT.

This clone showed up just a few times. The protein given by TCRdb reflects a much larger clone and differs at residue 12 from this DNA's translation, likely from a read error; the protein shown is the DNA's translation. This sequence joins TRDV2 and TRDJ1; unclear D gene. Germline V gene sequence: CDR1 GEAIGNYY, CDR2 EKD. CDR3 length: 19 residues. V gave up 1 base and J gave up 0 bases, with 23 bases separating them. Written as DNA, the CDR3 is TGTGCCTGTGACACGGTAACGAATGGTGTGGAGGCGTACACCGATAAACTCATCTTT. It specifies CACDTVTNGVEAYTDKLIF.

In this sample, this clone turned up a few times. It differs at one base from a far larger clone, so likely a read error. Other DNA sequences from this sample encode an identical CDR3 as well. The chain employs TRDV2 and TRDJ1, with TRDD3 matching over 8 bases. Germline CDR1 is GEAIGNYY and CDR2 is EKD. The CDR3 is made up of 14 amino acids. After removal of 1 base from V and 3 bases from J, the junction contained 3 bases not matched to a gene. The CDR3 sequence: CACDTILGADKLIF. The DNA for the CDR3 is TGTGCCTGTGACACAATACTGGGGGCCGATAAACTCATCTTT.

The sample holds a few counts of this clone. This DNA's translation and the protein TCRdb lists, from a much larger clone, do not match at residue 8, likely due to a read error; the protein shown is translated from the DNA. The chain carries TRDV2 and TRDJ1; 8 nucleotides line up with TRDD3. J was trimmed by 0 bases and V by 0 bases; bases with no gene match: 20. Germline V gene data show CDR1 as GEAIGNYY and CDR2 as EKD. This CDR3 has 21 residues. The CDR3 DNA reads as TGTGCCTGTGACACCGTGGGGATATTGGGGGGATATAAATTGTACACCGATAAACTCATCTTT. Protein product: CACDTVGILGGYKLYTDKLIF.

Worth noting for this clone: TCRdb's protein for this DNA is that of a much larger clone and differs from the translation at residue 9, likely a read error; the protein shown is the DNA translation. CDR3 in amino acids: CACDRTGGSSSWDTRQMFF. The CDR3 DNA sequence: TGTGCCTGTGACCGTACTGGGGGATCGAGCTCCTGGGACACCCGACAGATGTTTTTC. V is TRDV2 and J is TRDJ3; 10 bases are shared with TRDD3. From germline, CDR1 is GEAIGNYY and CDR2 EKD. After removal of 3 bases from V and 0 bases from J, the junction contained 7 bases not matched to a gene. The CDR3 has 19 amino acids.

This clone showed up just a few times. A read error likely explains why the TCRdb protein, taken from a much larger clone, differs from this DNA's translation at residue 4; the protein shown is translated from the DNA. The chain combines TRDV2 with TRDJ1, with TRDD3 identical over 13 bases. CDR1 GEAIGNYY and CDR2 EKD come from the germline V gene. This CDR3 has 23 residues. CDR3 coding DNA: TGTGCCTGTAACACCCCCTTTTCACTGGGGGATACGATATCCTCATTGGACACCGATAAACTCATCTTT. Its translation is CACNTPFSLGDTISSLDTDKLIF.

This clone has more than one count but fewer than ten. The protein in TCRdb stems from a much larger clone and differs at residue 11 from this DNA's translation, likely a read error; here the protein is translated from the DNA. This chain uses TRDV2 with TRDJ1, with 12 bases matching TRDD3. The CDR3 has 22 residues. Germline values: CDR1 GEAIGNYY, CDR2 EKD. V lost 3 bases to trimming and J lost 0 bases; unmatched junction nucleotides: 22. The chain's CDR3 is CACDQSYWGIHSTPSYTDKLIF. The CDR3 DNA follows: TGTGCCTGTGACCAATCGTACTGGGGGATACATAGTACGCCATCGTACACCGATAAACTCATCTTT.

Regarding this clone: The protein TCRdb lists belongs to a much larger clone and differs from this DNA's translation at residue 12, which points to a read error; the protein shown is made from the DNA. V gene TRDV2 combines with J gene TRDJ1; D gene uncertain. The V end lost 1 base, the J end lost 0 bases, and 23 bases lay between the germline ends. From germline, CDR1 is GEAIGNYY and CDR2 EKD. The CDR3 covers 19 residues. In nucleotides, the CDR3 is TGTGCCTGTGACACGGTAACGAATGGTGTGGAGTCGTACACCGATAAACTCATCTTT. Translated, it gives CACDTVTNGVESYTDKLIF.

This clone has more than one count but fewer than ten. TCRdb attributes to this sequence the protein of a much larger clone, which differs from the DNA translation at residue 3; a read error is likely, and the protein displayed is translated from the DNA. The gene calls are TRDV2 and TRDJ1, with a possible D match to TRDD3 (6 bases). Per the germline V gene, CDR1 is GEAIGNYY and CDR2 is EKD. The CDR3 spans 18 residues. CDR3 DNA sequence: TGTGCCTCTGACAGCCTAAAGGGGGACGATTTTTACACCGATAAACTCATCTTT. Translation: CASDSLKGDDFYTDKLIF.